This T cell receptor beta chain stems from a study of beta chain features in type 1 diabetes. Study as a whole: Patients did not differ from healthy donors in age, gender or cell yield.

The isolated RNA, all of it, was reverse transcribed, so expressed TCRB transcripts were what got sequenced. Data came from immunoSEQ multiplex PCR; TCRdb stores just in-frame clones and leaves some out. The table has 640,000 or so clones, over 11% seen once. With regard to this clone: Its antigen is still unknown.

All sorted populations exceeded 95% purity. Study-wide results and limits: A pattern of fewer insertions and more deletions at VDJ junctions was seen in type 1 diabetes patients. Shorter TCRB CDR3s, moderately but significantly so, marked every one of the four CD4+ subsets in Type 1 diabetes patients. Any HLA type influence on TCRB rearrangement was left unresolved here.

The sequencing input was naive CD4+ T cells from blood. The source is a man in his late teens or twenties with type 1 diabetes.

The DNA for the CDR3 is TGTGCCAGCAGTGCCGGGACCTCCTCTTCCTACACCTTC. It is translated as CASSAGTSSSYTF. The chain carries TRBV25-1 and TRBJ1-2; TRBD1 might be the D (5 bases). Germline V lookup: CDR1 MGHDK, CDR2 SYGVNS. The CDR3 loop spans 13 amino acids. V gave up 4 bases and J gave up 10 bases, with 16 bases separating them.